The 13 T cell receptor beta chains presented below share a single source sample, sequenced in a study of response to subunit inactivated influenza vaccine. Using its own MiXCR run on the RT-PCR reads, TCRdb lists one record per CDR3 protein. Here the sample spans some 500,000 distinct CDR3 sequences, 15% to 20% being singletons. Sequencing was performed on CD4+ T cells sorted from PBMCs, taken roughly 24 months after vaccination. The receptors originated from a man between 50 and 70 years old who received an inactivated influenza vaccine.

The chain uses TRBV7-2 and TRBJ2-3; TRBD1 aligns across 8 bases. The germline gives CDR1 SGHTA, CDR2 FQGNSA. This CDR3 region has 16 residues. V lost 5 bases to trimming and J lost 0 bases; unmatched junction nucleotides: 7. CDR3 amino acids: CASSPRDRTSTDTQYF. As DNA, the CDR3 is TGTGCCAGCAGCCCTAGGGACAGGACTAGCACAGATACGCAGTATTTT.

The chain carries TRBV3-1 and TRBJ2-2; a possible D gene is TRBD1 (6 bases). This CDR3 comprises 15 residues. Germline V gene data show CDR1 as LGHDT and CDR2 as YNNKEL (reference sequence). Trimming removed 5 bases from V and 4 bases from J, with 14 bases in between. CDR3 in amino acids: CASSYTGKSTGELFF. In nucleotides, the CDR3 is TGTGCCAGCAGCTACACAGGGAAGAGCACCGGGGAGCTGTTTTTT.

Ten or more counts support this clonotype. The chain employs TRBV12-3 or TRBV12-4 and TRBJ2-2; D uncertain. The ends were cut back, 1 base at V and 2 bases at J, with 8 bases in the middle. The CDR3 has 15 amino acids. The CDR3 region has the DNA TGTGCCAGCAGTTTAGTTTTTTCTAACACCGGGGAGCTGTTTTTT. Protein: CASSLVFSNTGELFF.

This chain connects TRBV5-8 to TRBJ1-5; D gene unclear. This CDR3 is built from 15 residues. From germline, CDR1 is SGHTS and CDR2 YDEGEE. V lost 4 bases to trimming and J lost 7 bases, with 18 bases between them. The CDR3 nucleotides are TGTGCCAGCAGCCAGTTTAAGTCTGATCGGCAGCCCCAGCATTTT. Its protein product is CASSQFKSDRQPQHF.

This clonotype has just a few counts. V and J are TRBV4-3 and TRBJ2-2; 11 bases align to TRBD1. CDR3 length equals 15 residues. Trimming removed 8 bases from V and 8 bases from J; junction bases left unmatched: 10. CDR1 LGHNA and CDR2 YSLEER come from the germline V gene. CDR3 in amino acids: CASAGQGARAGELFF. The CDR3 DNA is TGCGCCAGCGCAGGACAGGGGGCTCGTGCGGGGGAGCTGTTTTTT.

This clonotype appeared a few times. This chain connects TRBV5-1 to TRBJ1-1; D is undetermined. V was shortened by 0 bases and J by 3 bases, with 9 bases between the two germline ends. Germline CDR1 reads SGHRS; CDR2 reads YFSETQ. CDR3 length: 14 residues. The CDR3, as DNA: TGCGCCAGCAGCTTGGTTCCAGCAGACACTGAAGCTTTCTTT. Protein product: CASSLVPADTEAFF.

This clonotype was seen only a few times. The chain carries TRBV7-6 and TRBJ2-2; 9 bases match TRBD1. Trimming removed 2 bases from V and 7 bases from J; junction bases left unmatched: 5. This CDR3 has 15 amino acids. Germline V gene lookup returns CDR1 SGHVS and CDR2 FNYEAQ. The CDR3: CASSLRDRASGELFF. In DNA form, the CDR3 reads TGTGCCAGCAGCTTAAGGGACAGGGCTAGCGGGGAGCTGTTTTTT.

The gene calls are TRBV4-3 and TRBJ2-1; 7 bases align to TRBD1. This CDR3 is 17 amino acids long. CDR1 and CDR2 from the germline V gene are LGHNA and YSLEER. V shed 4 bases, J shed 6 bases, and the junction held 15 bases outside the gene matches. CDR3 in amino acids: CASSRGQALSTCNEQFF. As DNA, the CDR3 is TGCGCCAGCAGCCGCGGACAGGCACTATCTACCTGCAATGAGCAGTTCTTC.

The chain uses TRBV3-1 and TRBJ2-7; 11 bases agree with TRBD2. Trimming took 1 base from V and 4 from J; bases not matched to a gene: 12. The CDR3 is made up of 18 amino acids. Germline-derived CDR1 and CDR2 are LGHDT and YNNKEL (reference sequence). The DNA of the CDR3 is TGTGCCAGCAGCCAAGCGCTAGCGGGAGGACGAGCCCTTTACGAGCAGTACTTC. This encodes CASSQALAGGRALYEQYF.

This clonotype has only a few counts. CDR3 coding DNA: TGTGCCAGCAGCTCCCGACTAGCGGGAGGTTCAGATACGCAGTATTTT. This encodes CASSSRLAGGSDTQYF. The V and J genes are TRBV7-2 and TRBJ2-3, with 13 positions matching TRBD2. V gave up 4 bases and J gave up 4 bases; unmatched junction bases: 5. The CDR3 covers 16 residues. Germline V gene sequence: CDR1 SGHTA, CDR2 FQGNSA.

This chain uses TRBV5-4 with TRBJ2-5, with a tentative D call TRBD1 (5 bases). Per the germline V gene, CDR1 is SGHNT and CDR2 is YYREEE (reference sequence). The CDR3 has 15 residues. Trimming took 4 bases from V and 3 from J, leaving 16 bases between them. The CDR3 reads CASSPWGQTEETQYF. The DNA of the CDR3 is TGTGCCAGCAGCCCGTGGGGCCAAACAGAAGAGACCCAGTACTTC.

The sample holds a few counts of this clonotype. This sequence joins TRBV15 and TRBJ2-7; D may match TRBD1 or TRBD2 (6 bases each). Germline loops: CDR1 LNHNV, CDR2 YYDKDF (reference sequence). This CDR3 has 12 amino acids. CDR3 amino acids: CAVGRGPYEQYF. The CDR3 DNA reads TGTGCGGTCGGTCGGGGGCCCTACGAGCAGTACTTC.

CDR3 in DNA: TGTGCCAGCAGCCAAGCAGTCGGGAGCTACGAGCAGTACTTC. Encoded protein: CASSQAVGSYEQYF. The chain carries TRBV3-1 and TRBJ2-7; D is possibly TRBD2 (6 bases). The V and J ends lost 1 base and 3 bases respectively, with 10 bases between them. The CDR3 is made up of 14 amino acids. Germline lookup yields CDR1 LGHDT and CDR2 YNNKEL (reference sequence).